These T cell receptor beta chains were read from a single sample in a study of CD8 T cells in ankylosing spondylitis. TCRdb reprocessed the 5' RACE reads with MiXCR, giving one entry per CDR3 protein. This table has hundreds of thousands of distinct CDR3 sequences, 17% appearing once. Sequenced: blood, either unsorted or a sorted T cell fraction (not recorded which). All receptors derive from a male donor with ankylosing spondylitis. Both conserved end residues are part of each CDR3. A D gene is named only where the DNA matches it firmly. Only part of the rows carry a size: once, few, many, or a class if the clone is expanded.

abundance	v_gene	d_gene	j_gene	CDR3nt	CDR3aa
.	TRBV12-3/TRBV12-4	.	TRBJ2-7	TGTGCCAGCAGTTTATGGGAGACAGCCTACGAGCAGTACTTC	CASSLWETAYEQYF
few	TRBV6-1	.	TRBJ2-7	TGTGCCAGCTTGTCCCCAGCAGGGAGCTCCTACGAGCAGTACTTC	CASLSPAGSSYEQYF
.	TRBV5-8	.	TRBJ2-3	TGTGCCAGCAGCTTGTCGGGTTTCGCGATCACAGATACGCAGTATTTT	CASSLSGFAITDTQYF
.	TRBV11-2	.	TRBJ1-1	TGTGCCAGCAGCTCAACAGGGTGGTTGGACACTGGAGCTTTCTTT	CASSSTGWLDTGAFF
many	TRBV20-1	.	TRBJ2-7	TGCAGTGCTGGGGGGGCAGTTCGCGAGCAGTACTTC	CSAGGAVREQYF
.	TRBV5-4	TRBD1	TRBJ2-5	TGTGCCAGCAGCCGATTCGAAGGGCAGGGGGAAGAGACCCAGTACTTC	CASSRFEGQGEETQYF
.	TRBV5-1	TRBD1	TRBJ1-3	TGCGCCAGCAGCCCCACCGGGACAGACGTAAACACCATATATTTT	CASSPTGTDVNTIYF
few	TRBV19	.	TRBJ1-1	TGTGCCAGCCTCCCGGGACTTTCGAACACTGAAGCTTTCTTT	CASLPGLSNTEAFF
many	TRBV4-3	.	TRBJ2-7	TGCGCCAGCAGCCAAGGACGGAGTCTCCTCTACGAGCAGTACTTC	CASSQGRSLLYEQYF
few	TRBV10-3	.	TRBJ2-5	TGTGCCATCAGTGAAGTCGAGGAGACCCAGTACTTC	CAISEVEETQYF
few	TRBV20-1	.	TRBJ1-1	TGCAGTGCTAGGCGGTCCTACGCTAACACTGAAGCTTTCTTT	CSARRSYANTEAFF
.	TRBV6-2/TRBV6-3	.	TRBJ2-1	TGTGCCAGCAGTTACCTGGGACAACCGAGCTCCTACAATGAGCAGTTCTTC	CASSYLGQPSSYNEQFF
.	TRBV7-9	TRBD1	TRBJ1-6	TGTGCCAGCAGCGAAGGGACAGTAGCTTCACCCCTCCACTTT	CASSEGTVASPLHF
.	TRBV6-1	TRBD1	TRBJ2-3	TGTGCCAGCAGGGAGACAGGGAGAGATACGCAGTATTTT	CASRETGRDTQYF
few	TRBV2	TRBD1	TRBJ1-4	TGTGCCAGCAGTGATAGGAGGGGACAGTTACGTGAAAAACTGTTTTTT	CASSDRRGQLREKLFF
once	TRBV5-1	.	TRBJ2-5	TGCGCCAGCAGCCTTGGAGGGTCTAAAGAGACCCAGTACTTC	CASSLGGSKETQYF
few	TRBV20-1	.	TRBJ1-2	TGCAGTGCTAGGGGGTTAGGAGGAGACTATGGCTACACCTTC	CSARGLGGDYGYTF
.	TRBV15	.	TRBJ1-6	TGTGCCACCAGCAGAGATCGTCGACCGGACCACTTT	CATSRDRRPDHF
.	TRBV7-3	.	TRBJ1-5	TGTGCCAGCAGCCAAGGGGCAAATCAGCCCCAGCATTTT	CASSQGANQPQHF
.	TRBV3-1	.	TRBJ1-5	TGTGCCAGCAGCCAATTAAACGATCAGCCCCAGCATTTT	CASSQLNDQPQHF
.	TRBV18	.	TRBJ2-7	TGTGCCAGCTCAGCGGGCTTCGAGCAGTACTTC	CASSAGFEQYF
.	TRBV15	.	TRBJ2-3	TGTGCCACCAGCAGAGTACAGGGTTACACAGATACGCAGTATTTT	CATSRVQGYTDTQYF
.	TRBV28	TRBD2	TRBJ2-1	TGTGCCAGCAGTTTATCAGCGGGAGGTGCAATTCATGAGCAGTTCTTC	CASSLSAGGAIHEQFF
few	TRBV29-1	.	TRBJ1-1	TGCAGCGTTATACCCGGGGGGTCGGGGAACACTGAAGCTTTCTTT	CSVIPGGSGNTEAFF
many	TRBV20-1	.	TRBJ2-5	TGCAGTGCCCACGCCTTGTGGGAGCAAGAGACCCAGTACTTC	CSAHALWEQETQYF
.	TRBV20-1	.	TRBJ1-1	TGCAGTGCTAGGAGGGGGGGATCCCTGAACACTGAAGCTTTCTTT	CSARRGGSLNTEAFF
.	TRBV5-1	.	TRBJ2-7	TGCGCCAGCAGCCCCGGGACAGCGGGCTACGAGCAGTACTTC	CASSPGTAGYEQYF
.	TRBV11-2	TRBD2	TRBJ2-7	TGTGCCAGCAGCTTAGGTGGTTCTAGCGGGCTGCACTACGAGCAGTACTTC	CASSLGGSSGLHYEQYF
many	TRBV25-1	.	TRBJ1-1	TGTGCCAGCAGCCGAACGGCTGGTACTGAAGCTTTCTTT	CASSRTAGTEAFF
few	TRBV7-8	TRBD2	TRBJ2-5	TGTGCCAGCAGCTTAGGTACTAGCGGGAGGGAGAGAGAGACCCAGTACTTC	CASSLGTSGRERETQYF
many	TRBV20-1	TRBD1	TRBJ1-1	TGCAGTGCAACAGGGGCGGTGACTCTCCCTGAAGCTTTCTTT	CSATGAVTLPEAFF
.	TRBV12-3/TRBV12-4	TRBD1	TRBJ2-7	TGTGCCAGCAGTTTTTGGGACAGGGATCGGCCTAGAGGGTACGAGCAGTACTTC	CASSFWDRDRPRGYEQYF
.	TRBV6-1	TRBD1	TRBJ1-6	TGTGCCAGCAGCGGGACAGGGAATTATTCACCCCTCCACTTT	CASSGTGNYSPLHF
.	TRBV5-1	.	TRBJ2-2	TGCTCCAGCAACCCCGGGAGCACGAACACCGGGGAGCTGTTTTTT	CSSNPGSTNTGELFF
.	TRBV25-1	TRBD1	TRBJ1-2	TGTGCCAGCAGCAGGGGGAATAACTATGGCTACACCTTC	CASSRGNNYGYTF
few	TRBV3-1	.	TRBJ1-5	TGTGCCAGCAGCCAAGGTTGGGTTGGTCAGCCCCAGCATTTT	CASSQGWVGQPQHF
few	TRBV7-2	.	TRBJ2-2	TGTGCCAGCAGCTTGGGGGCGGCTAGCGGGAACACCGGGGAGCTGTTTTTT	CASSLGAASGNTGELFF
.	TRBV19	.	TRBJ1-2	TGTGCCAGTAGTATGGGCTACGGAGGCTACACCTTC	CASSMGYGGYTF
.	TRBV5-1	.	TRBJ1-5	TGCGCCAGCAGCTTGGAGGGCGGTTATAGCAATCAGCCCCAGCATTTT	CASSLEGGYSNQPQHF
many	TRBV24-1	.	TRBJ1-5	TGTGCCACCCCACCGGCGGTTCAGCCCCAGCATTTT	CATPPAVQPQHF
few	TRBV30	.	TRBJ1-1	TGTGCCTGGAGTGTGGTTGGGGACCGGGGTTTCTTT	CAWSVVGDRGFF
.	TRBV5-1	TRBD2	TRBJ2-1	TGTGCCAGCAGCTTAGTAGCGGGGGGTTACAATGAGCAGTTCTTC	CASSLVAGGYNEQFF
.	TRBV27	.	TRBJ1-4	TGTGCCAGCAGCCGATCCAACAATGAAAAACTGTTTTTT	CASSRSNNEKLFF
few	TRBV20-1	.	TRBJ2-5	TGCAGTGCTAGAGGGGGCAAACAAGAGACCCAGTACTTC	CSARGGKQETQYF
.	TRBV12-3/TRBV12-4	.	TRBJ1-5	TGTGCCAGCAGTTTAGCGGCTGTGGATCAGCCCCAGCATTTT	CASSLAAVDQPQHF
many	TRBV4-1	.	TRBJ1-5	TGCGCCAGCAGCCAAGAGGGACTTAGCAATCAGCCCCAGCATTTT	CASSQEGLSNQPQHF
.	TRBV27	.	TRBJ1-2	TGTGCCAGCACCCCAACGGGGGGGCGCAGGAATGGCTACACCTTC	CASTPTGGRRNGYTF
many	TRBV12-3/TRBV12-4	.	TRBJ1-2	TGTGCCAGCAGTTTCCAGCCTAACTATGGCTACACCTTC	CASSFQPNYGYTF
few	TRBV11-3	TRBD2	TRBJ2-1	TGTGCCAGCAGCGTTGGACTAGTCTCCTTCAATGAGCAGTTCTTC	CASSVGLVSFNEQFF
.	TRBV12-3/TRBV12-4	TRBD1	TRBJ1-2	TGTGCCAGCAGTCGAGGACAGGGGGCGCATGGCTACACCTTC	CASSRGQGAHGYTF
few	TRBV20-1	.	TRBJ1-5	TGCAGTGCTAGAGACTCACACTCCCTGTTGGGTCAGCCCCAGCATTTT	CSARDSHSLLGQPQHF
few	TRBV20-1	TRBD2	TRBJ2-5	TGCAGTGCTCCTAACAAGCGGGAGGGAGAGACCCAGTACTTC	CSAPNKREGETQYF
.	TRBV6-1	.	TRBJ1-1	TGTGCCAGCAGGAATATAGGAATGAACACTGAAGCTTTCTTT	CASRNIGMNTEAFF
.	TRBV24-1	TRBD2	TRBJ2-2	TGTGCCACCAGTGGTAGCGGGAGCGGGGAGCTGTTTTTT	CATSGSGSGELFF
few	TRBV20-1	TRBD1	TRBJ1-5	TGCAGTGCCGTAAAACAGGGGGCTGATCAGCCCCAGCATTTT	CSAVKQGADQPQHF
.	TRBV18	TRBD1	TRBJ1-5	TGTGCCAGCTCACAGGGGACAGATAGCAATCAGCCCCAGCATTTT	CASSQGTDSNQPQHF
.	TRBV12-3/TRBV12-4	.	TRBJ1-5	TGTGCCAGCAGTTCACAGGGTAATTGGCTAAATCAGCCCCAGCATTTT	CASSSQGNWLNQPQHF
.	TRBV28	.	TRBJ2-5	TGTGCCAGCAGTTTTGTTACAGCCCACAGGGGGGGCCAGTACTTC	CASSFVTAHRGGQYF
.	TRBV6-5	TRBD2	TRBJ2-5	TGTGCCAGCAGTTCTAGCGGGTACCAAGAGACCCAGTACTTC	CASSSSGYQETQYF
few	TRBV5-1	.	TRBJ1-1	TGCGCCAGCAGTTTGGGGGCTCAGCTCCTGAACACTGAAGCTTTCTTT	CASSLGAQLLNTEAFF